The 8 T cell receptor beta chains below come from one sample, sequenced in a study of blood T cell repertoires in COVID-19. Profiled with immunoSEQ multiplex PCR; TCRdb holds only in-frame clones, not every one. The sample yields fewer than 500,000 clones, around 87% seen once. The sample taken for sequencing was PBMCs or T cells enriched from blood (not recorded which). Receptors originate from a man younger than 45 who had recovered from COVID-19.

This chain uses TRBV6-5 with TRBJ2-7; 10 nucleotides align to TRBD1. CDR1 is MNHEY, CDR2 SVGAGI, per germline. Losses at the gene ends were 0 bases for V and 4 bases for J; bases not matched to a gene: 3. The CDR3 is made up of 15 amino acids. Written as DNA, the CDR3 is TGTGCCAGCAGTTACTCGAGGGACAGGGGATACGAGCAGTACTTC. It translates to CASSYSRDRGYEQYF.

The rearrangement links TRBV12-3 or TRBV12-4 to TRBJ1-5; 8 bases match TRBD1. This CDR3 region has 13 residues. Trimming took 5 bases from V and 7 from J; bases not matched to a gene: 4. CDR3 sequence: CASSGQGRQPQHF. As DNA, the CDR3 is TGTGCCAGCAGTGGACAGGGAAGGCAGCCCCAGCATTTT.

The V and J genes are TRBV10-3 and TRBJ2-7, with D perhaps matching TRBD2 (6 bases). The CDR3 has 13 amino acids. The germline gives CDR1 ENHRY, CDR2 SYGVKD. The CDR3 DNA follows: TGTACCACTCGTCCCCCTGGAGGGAACGAGCAGTACTTC. The encoded protein is CTTRPPGGNEQYF.

The chain recombines TRBV6-1 with TRBJ2-7; weak D call: TRBD2 (6 bases). CDR3 length: 12 amino acids. V gave up 3 bases and J gave up 10 bases, with 13 bases separating them. Germline values: CDR1 MNHNS, CDR2 SASEGT. For the CDR3, the DNA is TGTGCCAGCAGTGAGGGACTGCTTCGACAGTACTTC. As protein: CASSEGLLRQYF.

This chain joins TRBV19 and TRBJ2-7, with a tentative D call TRBD2 (7 bases). Trimming cost V 3 bases and J 2 bases, with 14 bases left between them. CDR1 and CDR2 from the germline V gene are LNHDA and SQIVND (reference sequence). CDR3 size: 15 residues. In DNA form, the CDR3 reads TGTGCCAGTAGTATCCAGTCCGGGGGGCCCTACGAGCAGTACTTC. Its translation: CASSIQSGGPYEQYF.

This chain uses TRBV11-2 with TRBJ1-2; 9 bases are a match to TRBD1. Germline loops: CDR1 SGHAT, CDR2 FQNNGV. There are 15 residues in the CDR3. Trimming removed 2 bases from V and 7 bases from J; junction bases left unmatched: 8. The CDR3 coding sequence is TGTGCCAGCAGCTTATTAGGACAGGGGAAGCTTGGCTACACCTTC. This gives the protein CASSLLGQGKLGYTF.

The CDR3 DNA follows: TGTGCCAGTAGTCCTCGGGACAGGGTAAACGATGGCTACACCTTC. Its translation is CASSPRDRVNDGYTF. The chain links TRBV19 to TRBJ1-2; 9 bases map to TRBD1. This CDR3 has 15 amino acids. CDR1 and CDR2 from the germline V gene are LNHDA and SQIVND (reference sequence). Trimming took 5 bases from V and 6 from J; bases not matched to a gene: 10.

CDR3 residues: CSAQGDEQFF. In DNA, the CDR3 is TGCAGTGCTCAGGGGGATGAGCAGTTCTTC. The chain is built from TRBV20-1 and TRBJ2-1; TRBD1 matches at 7 bases. CDR3 length: 10 residues. Trimming took 5 bases from V and 8 from J; bases not matched to a gene: 0. CDR1 is DFQATT and CDR2 is SNEGSKA in the germline V gene (reference sequence).